Below, 23 T cell receptor beta chains from the same sample are listed, as sequenced in a study of Graves' ophthalmopathy and Graves' hyperthyroidism. TCR beta CDR3 amplification used RNA transcripts. Following a first-round RT-PCR that used HTBI primers, a second-round multiplex PCR was carried out. TCRdb redid the calling of the multiplex PCR reads with MiXCR, one entry per CDR3 protein. Of 150,000 to 200,000 distinct CDR3 sequences in the sample, approximately 40% are singletons; the top ten hold approximately 9%. Sequencing input: peripheral blood. Receptors originate from a man aged 25-40 years with Graves' ophthalmopathy.

This clonotype was found many times. One end of the junction is discordant with germline, which a read error may explain. This chain links TRBV10-3 with TRBJ2-5; no firm D call. This CDR3 region has 11 residues. Germline V gene lookup returns CDR1 ENHRY and CDR2 SYGVKD. CDR3 bases: TGTGCCGTCAGGAAACAAGAGACCCAGTACTTC. Protein sequence: CAVRKQETQYF.

The chain employs TRBV6-1 and TRBJ2-7; 7 nucleotides match TRBD2. V shed 2 bases and J 3 bases; nucleotides not matched to a gene: 4. The CDR3 totals 14 residues. Germline-derived CDR1 and CDR2 are MNHNS and SASEGT. CDR3 nucleotides: TGTGCCAGCAGTGAACAACTAGCGAGCTACGAGCAGTACTTC. Protein: CASSEQLASYEQYF.

This clonotype showed up many times. The rearrangement links TRBV29-1 to TRBJ2-7, with 10 bases matching TRBD1. Trimming cost V 4 bases and J 5 bases; bases outside gene matches: 5. Germline CDR1 and CDR2: SQVTM and ANQGSEA. The CDR3 spans 13 residues. Here the CDR3 DNA reads TGCAGCGTTGCGCGAGGACAGGGGGACGAGCAGTACTTC. Translating gives CSVARGQGDEQYF.

This clonotype was picked up one time. The chain joins TRBV18 to TRBJ1-1; TRBD1 matches at 7 bases. From germline, CDR1 is KGHSH and CDR2 LQKENI. With 2 bases clipped from V and 5 bases from J, the junction kept 8 bases outside the gene matches. The CDR3 is 15 amino acids. The chain's CDR3 is CASSPATGVGTEAFF. The CDR3 nucleotides read TGTGCCAGCTCACCAGCTACAGGGGTTGGGACTGAAGCTTTCTTT.

This clonotype has ten or more counts. The V call is TRBV29-1, the J call TRBJ2-7; 12 bases align to TRBD2. In germline, CDR1 is SQVTM, CDR2 ANQGSEA. This CDR3 contains 15 residues. The ends lost 0 bases at V and 1 base at J; junction bases unmatched: 1. This CDR3 is CSVEDTSGRSYEQYF. CDR3 nucleotide sequence: TGCAGCGTTGAAGATACTAGCGGGAGGTCCTACGAGCAGTACTTC.

A few counts support this clonotype. V gene TRBV7-8 combines with J gene TRBJ1-6, with D possibly being TRBD1 (5 bases). The V gene lost 4 bases and the J gene lost 7 bases, with 17 bases spanning the gap. This CDR3 comprises 16 residues. Germline V CDR1 and CDR2: SGHVS, FQNEAQ. CDR3 nucleotide sequence: TGTGCCAGCAGCTCGCGGCCGGGACTCGGGAATTCACCCCTCCACTTT. This translates into CASSSRPGLGNSPLHF.

The chain combines TRBV11-3 with TRBJ1-1, with D perhaps matching TRBD1 (6 bases). CDR1 and CDR2 from the germline V gene are SGHNT and YENEEA. Trimming took off 5 bases at V and 4 bases at J, with 14 bases between the two ends. This CDR3 contains 14 residues. CDR3 sequence: CASSPNRDSTEAFF. CDR3 nucleotide sequence: TGTGCCAGCAGCCCCAACAGGGATAGCACTGAAGCTTTCTTT.

The J gene is TRBJ2-7, the V gene TRBV12-3 or TRBV12-4; a weak D match, TRBD2 (7 bases). Trimming removed 5 bases from V and 2 bases from J, with 16 bases in between. CDR3 length: 15 residues. CDR3 nucleotide sequence: TGTGCCAGCAGTAACGGGGGGCAGACCACCTACGAGCAGTACTTC. Translation gives CASSNGGQTTYEQYF.

The J gene is TRBJ1-1, the V gene TRBV6-4; 7 bases align to TRBD1. The germline V gene has CDR1 MRHNA and CDR2 SNTAGT. V shed 6 bases, J shed 5 bases, and the junction held 6 bases outside the gene matches. This CDR3 is 13 amino acids long. CDR3 sequence reads: CASSLTGATEAFF. CDR3 sequence (DNA): TGTGCCAGCAGCCTTACAGGGGCAACTGAAGCTTTCTTT.

V and J are TRBV9 and TRBJ2-7; the D gene is possibly TRBD1 (6 bases). The germline V gene encodes CDR1 SGDLS and CDR2 YYNGEE. The CDR3 sequence is 15 residues long. V lost 2 bases and J 0 bases, leaving 12 bases between the germline ends. CDR3 protein: CASSVGQHISYEQYF. Written as DNA, the CDR3 is TGTGCCAGCAGCGTCGGACAGCATATCTCCTACGAGCAGTACTTC.

This clonotype was detected a few times. The chain joins TRBV12-3 or TRBV12-4 to TRBJ1-5; 7 nucleotides agree with TRBD1. This CDR3 has 14 residues. With V trimmed by 4 bases and J by 6 bases, 6 bases remained unmatched. The CDR3 is CASSWGDRVQPQHF. CDR3 in DNA: TGTGCCAGCAGTTGGGGAGACAGGGTTCAGCCCCAGCATTTT.

Written as DNA, the CDR3 is TGTGCCACCTCTGACAGTATGAACACTGAAGCTTTCTTT. It yields the protein CATSDSMNTEAFF. The chain carries TRBV6-2 or TRBV6-3 and TRBJ1-1, with D possibly being TRBD1 (5 bases). The germline V and J ends were trimmed by 10 bases and 0 bases, with 12 bases remaining between them. Per the germline V gene, CDR1 is MNHEY and CDR2 is SVGEGT. This CDR3 has 13 residues.

The CDR3 region is CASSFMPREQYF. CDR3 DNA sequence: TGTGCCAGCAGCTTTATGCCGCGCGAGCAGTACTTC. The rearrangement links TRBV12-3 or TRBV12-4 to TRBJ2-7; no clear D. V lost 6 bases to trimming and J lost 6 bases, with 12 bases between them. The CDR3 spans 12 residues.

Written as DNA, the CDR3 is TGTGCCAGCAGTTCGGGCGTACAGTCGAATGGCTACACCTTC. Amino acid sequence: CASSSGVQSNGYTF. The J gene is TRBJ1-2, the V gene TRBV12-3 or TRBV12-4; D unresolved. This CDR3 contains 14 residues. Deletions cut 4 bases from V and 6 bases from J, with 15 bases between.

This clonotype was observed many times. This sequence joins TRBV6-2 or TRBV6-3 and TRBJ1-2; tentative D call: TRBD1 (5 bases). This CDR3 is built from 14 residues. CDR1 is MNHEY and CDR2 is SVGEGT in the germline V gene. V gave up 2 bases and J gave up 7 bases, with 14 bases separating them. CDR3 amino acids: CASSYSRGTAGYTF. CDR3 sequence (DNA): TGTGCCAGCAGTTACAGTCGGGGCACCGCTGGCTACACCTTC.

This clonotype was seen a handful of times. The chain is built from TRBV28 and TRBJ1-2, with 8 positions matching TRBD1. V was clipped by 6 bases and J by 3 bases; unmatched bases: 3. Looked up from germline, CDR1 is MDHEN and CDR2 is SYDVKM. The CDR3 covers 13 residues. The CDR3 bases are TGTGCCAGCAGCTACAGGGGGTACTATGGCTACACCTTC. This sequence encodes CASSYRGYYGYTF.

The V gene is TRBV11-3, the J gene TRBJ2-5; 8 bases agree with TRBD2. J was trimmed by 2 bases and V by 3 bases; bases with no gene match: 8. CDR1 is SGHNT and CDR2 is YENEEA in the germline V gene. The CDR3 has 16 residues. The CDR3 sequence is CASSFQAGANQETQYF. DNA for the CDR3: TGTGCCAGCAGCTTCCAAGCGGGGGCCAATCAAGAGACCCAGTACTTC. Complete variable domain (other parts from reference TRBV11-3 and TRBJ2-5): EAGVVQSPRYKIIEKKQPVAFWCNPISGHNTLYWYLQNLGQGPELLIRYENEEAVDDSQLPKDRFSAERLKGVDSTLKIQPAELGDSAVYLCASSFQAGANQETQYFGPGTRLLVL.

This clonotype was observed many times. The V call is TRBV7-2, the J call TRBJ1-5; no reliable D call. Germline V gives CDR1 SGHTA, CDR2 FQGNSA. This CDR3 region has 15 residues. The V end was cut by 4 bases, the J end by 1 base, with 11 bases between. CDR3 coding DNA: TGTGCCAGCAGCTCCGAAGGTGGGAGCAATCAGCCCCAGCATTTT. It is translated as CASSSEGGSNQPQHF.

The chain employs TRBV7-2 and TRBJ2-5; D is perhaps TRBD1 (5 bases). V was pared by 6 bases and J by 9 bases, with 23 bases between. The germline V gene encodes CDR1 SGHTA and CDR2 FQGNSA. This CDR3 is 15 amino acids long. The CDR3 DNA sequence: TGTGCCAGCAGTTACTTTCGTCCAGGGAACCTGGCCCAGTACTTC. Its translation is CASSYFRPGNLAQYF.

In its sample, this clonotype was seen many times. The rearrangement uses TRBV3-1 and TRBJ1-1; D gene unclear. Germline loops: CDR1 LGHDT, CDR2 YNNKEL (reference sequence). The V gene lost 2 bases and the J gene lost 4 bases, with 14 bases spanning the gap. This CDR3 has 15 amino acids. The CDR3 region is CASSQKGAVPTEAFF. CDR3 nucleotides: TGTGCCAGCAGCCAAAAGGGAGCAGTCCCCACTGAAGCTTTCTTT.

The table lists this clonotype with many counts. The V call is TRBV7-2, the J call TRBJ1-2; no clear D. The germline V and J ends were trimmed by 5 bases and 2 bases, with 15 bases remaining between them. The CDR3 is 15 residues long. The germline gives CDR1 SGHTA, CDR2 FQGNSA. In nucleotides, the CDR3 is TGTGCCAGCAGCCCCCCCTATATTGGCAACTATGGCTACACCTTC. Translation gives CASSPPYIGNYGYTF.

This clonotype occurred many times. The V gene is TRBV12-5, the J gene TRBJ2-5; D is uncertain. The V and J ends lost 1 base and 5 bases respectively, with 8 bases between them. The germline CDR1 and CDR2 sequences are LGHNT and FRNRAP. CDR3 size: 13 residues. CDR3 nucleotide sequence: TGTGCTAGTGGTTTGGGACCGGTGGAGACCCAGTACTTC. This codes for CASGLGPVETQYF.

The rearrangement joins TRBV12-3 or TRBV12-4 to TRBJ2-7; TRBD2 aligns across 10 bases. Trimming cost V 8 bases and J 6 bases; bases outside gene matches: 7. The CDR3 totals 13 residues. CDR3 loop: CASGPGLAPEQYF. The CDR3 nucleotides are TGTGCCAGCGGCCCGGGACTAGCGCCCGAGCAGTACTTC.